Listed here are 16 T cell receptor beta chains from one sample, sequenced in a study of blood T cell repertoires in COVID-19. Only in-frame clones appear in the TCRdb table, and some are missing; sequencing was by immunoSEQ multiplex PCR. The sample includes around 150,000 clones, 81% seen only once; the top ten take around 9.9%. Sequencing was carried out using peripheral blood. The receptors stem from a human donor in a cohort sampled during active COVID-19.

V and J are TRBV6-5 and TRBJ2-7; possibly TRBD2 for D (5 bases). Between the trimmed V and J ends, which lost 6 bases and 6 bases, there was a span of 12 bases. From germline, CDR1 is MNHEY and CDR2 SVGAGI. The CDR3 covers 12 residues. The CDR3 region has the DNA TGTGCCAGCAGACAAACAGCGGCCGAGCAGTACTTC. Its translation: CASRQTAAEQYF.

This sequence joins TRBV6-2 or TRBV6-3 and TRBJ2-5, with 7 bases matching TRBD1. In germline, CDR1 is MNHEY, CDR2 SVGEGT. V gave up 2 bases and J gave up 3 bases; unmatched junction bases: 12. The CDR3 covers 17 residues. The DNA of the CDR3 is TGTGCCAGCAGTTACGTTCTCGGGGACAGATCAAAAGAGACCCAGTACTTC. Translation gives CASSYVLGDRSKETQYF.

This rearrangement joins TRBV29-1 to TRBJ1-2; 8 positions match TRBD1. This CDR3 region has 13 residues. Germline CDR1 is SQVTM and CDR2 is ANQGSEA. V lost 7 bases, J lost 2 bases, and 6 bases stayed unmatched. The CDR3: CSGSGGANYGYTF. The CDR3 bases are TGCAGCGGCTCAGGGGGCGCGAACTATGGCTACACCTTC.

The rearrangement joins TRBV6-2 or TRBV6-3 to TRBJ1-5, with D perhaps matching TRBD1 (5 bases). Trimming shortened V by 2 bases and J by 5 bases, and 16 bases separated the two germline ends. The CDR3 spans 16 residues. Germline loops: CDR1 MNHEY, CDR2 SVGEGT. CDR3 in amino acids: CASSYGGSGGHQPQHF. CDR3 nucleotide sequence: TGTGCCAGCAGTTACGGGGGAAGCGGAGGGCATCAGCCCCAGCATTTT.

This clone was found once. The V gene is TRBV7-9, the J gene TRBJ2-5; D might be TRBD2 (6 bases). The ends were cut back, 1 base at V and 0 bases at J, with 21 bases in the middle. The CDR3 is made up of 19 amino acids. Germline CDR1 is SEHNR and CDR2 is FQNEAQ (reference sequence). The CDR3 region has the DNA TGTGCCAGCAGCTTAGGGAGGAGGGGAGTCGGTAAAAACCAAGAGACCCAGTACTTC. Its translation: CASSLGRRGVGKNQETQYF. Full variable domain (remainder filled in from reference TRBV7-9 and TRBJ2-5): DTGVSQNPRHKITKRGQNVTFRCDPISEHNRLYWYRQTLGQGPEFLTYFQNEAQLEKSRLLSDRFSAERPKGSFSTLEIQRTEQGDSAMYLCASSLGRRGVGKNQETQYFGPGTRLLVL.

The chain is built from TRBV10-2 and TRBJ2-1, with 8 bases matching TRBD1. Germline lookup yields CDR1 WSHSY and CDR2 SAAADI. The CDR3 loop spans 13 amino acids. V lost 6 bases, J lost 4 bases, and 2 bases stayed unmatched. The CDR3 coding sequence is TGCGCCAGCAGGGGGACAGGTTACAATGAGCAGTTCTTC. It codes for CASRGTGYNEQFF.

The chain has TRBV5-6 and TRBJ1-5; possibly TRBD1 for D (6 bases). The V end lost 4 bases, the J end lost 5 bases, and 16 bases lay between the germline ends. The CDR3 sequence is 15 residues long. Germline V gives CDR1 SGHDT, CDR2 YYEEEE. The CDR3 loop is CASSRGGRGYQPQHF. In nucleotides, the CDR3 is TGTGCCAGCAGCCGGGGGGGCAGGGGTTATCAGCCCCAGCATTTT.

The gene calls are TRBV2 and TRBJ2-1; a possible D gene is TRBD2 (7 bases). Trimming took off 6 bases at V and 7 bases at J, with 10 bases between the two ends. CDR1 is SNHLY, CDR2 FYNNEI, per germline. CDR3 length: 12 amino acids. CDR3 region: CASREGGNEQFF. CDR3 bases: TGTGCCAGCAGGGAGGGGGGGAATGAGCAGTTCTTC.

The J gene is TRBJ1-1, the V gene TRBV4-1; 7 bases match TRBD1. CDR3 size: 15 residues. From germline, CDR1 is MGHRA and CDR2 YSYEKL. The V and J ends lost 5 bases and 1 base, in that order; junction bases with no gene match: 7. This chain's CDR3 is CASSSLQGGNTEAFF. The CDR3, as DNA: TGCGCCAGCAGCTCCCTCCAGGGGGGGAACACTGAAGCTTTCTTT.

The genes are TRBV5-1 and TRBJ1-1; the match to TRBD1 covers 7 bases. V shed 4 bases, J shed 4 bases, and the junction held 7 bases outside the gene matches. This CDR3 region has 14 residues. In germline, CDR1 is SGHRS, CDR2 YFSETQ. CDR3 protein: CASSPDRVGTEAFF. As DNA, the CDR3 is TGCGCCAGCAGCCCTGACAGGGTAGGCACTGAAGCTTTCTTT.

The chain recombines TRBV4-1 with TRBJ1-4, with TRBD1 matching 7 bases. Germline loops: CDR1 MGHRA, CDR2 YSYEKL. V shed 1 base, J shed 5 bases, and the junction held 4 bases outside the gene matches. The CDR3 sequence is 15 residues long. The CDR3: CASSQAGTENEKLFF. CDR3 sequence (DNA): TGCGCCAGCAGCCAAGCCGGGACAGAAAATGAAAAACTGTTTTTT.

The chain couples TRBV6-5 to TRBJ1-2; 9 nucleotides agree with TRBD1. J was trimmed by 7 bases and V by 6 bases; bases with no gene match: 9. The CDR3 totals 14 residues. Germline-derived CDR1 and CDR2 are MNHEY and SVGAGI. The DNA for the CDR3 is TGTGCCAGCAGGGGGGTAGGACAGGGGATTGGCTACACCTTC. Translating gives CASRGVGQGIGYTF.

The CDR3 DNA follows: TGTGCCAGCAGCTTAGTAGCGGGGGGGGGAGAGACCCAGTACTTC. Protein product: CASSLVAGGGETQYF. This chain uses TRBV7-2 with TRBJ2-5, with 11 bases matching TRBD2. From germline, CDR1 is SGHTA and CDR2 FQGNSA. CDR3 length: 15 amino acids. The junction had 2 bases not matched to a gene; V was cut back by 1 base and J by 4 bases.

In its sample, this clone was seen a few times. The genes are TRBV18 and TRBJ1-5, with 7 bases matching TRBD1. Germline trimming cut 5 bases from V and 6 bases from J; bases unmatched to any gene: 7. Per germline, CDR1 KGHSH and CDR2 LQKENI. The CDR3 totals 14 residues. As DNA, the CDR3 is TGTGCCAGCTCAGTCGACAGGGCTGTTCAGCCCCAGCATTTT. Encoded protein: CASSVDRAVQPQHF.

CDR3 nucleotides: TGTGCTAGTGGTTTGGCACAACCCCTCGACAGTAATCTAGCCAAAAACATTCAGTACTTC. Its protein product is CASGLAQPLDSNLAKNIQYF. This chain joins TRBV12-5 and TRBJ2-4; D possibly corresponds to TRBD1 (5 bases). The V gene lost 1 base and the J gene lost 0 bases, with 22 bases spanning the gap. The CDR3 has 20 residues. Germline V gene data show CDR1 as LGHNT and CDR2 as FRNRAP.

This clone appeared once. The CDR3 protein is CASSDPGLAGIQETQYF. In DNA form, the CDR3 reads TGTGCCAGCAGTGACCCTGGACTAGCGGGGATCCAAGAGACCCAGTACTTC. The chain carries TRBV6-4 and TRBJ2-5, with TRBD2 matching 12 bases. The germline V gene has CDR1 MRHNA and CDR2 SNTAGT. V was clipped by 2 bases and J by 1 base; unmatched bases: 5. The CDR3 is 17 residues long.